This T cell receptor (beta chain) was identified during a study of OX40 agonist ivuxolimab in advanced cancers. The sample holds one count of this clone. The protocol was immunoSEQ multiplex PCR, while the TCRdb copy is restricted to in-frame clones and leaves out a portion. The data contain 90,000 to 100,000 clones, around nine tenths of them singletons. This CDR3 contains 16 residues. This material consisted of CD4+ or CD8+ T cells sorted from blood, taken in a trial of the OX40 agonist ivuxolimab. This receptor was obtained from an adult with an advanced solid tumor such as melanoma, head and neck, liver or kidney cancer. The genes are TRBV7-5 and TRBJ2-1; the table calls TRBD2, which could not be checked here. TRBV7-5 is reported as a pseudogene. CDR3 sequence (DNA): TGTGCCAGAAGCAAGACTAGCGGCTACTCCTACAATGAGCAGTTCTTC. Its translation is CARSKTSGYSYNEQFF.